This TCR beta chain is from a study of blood T cells in healthy people across ages. Study findings and constraints: When one million T cells were used, diversity estimates were thought to be underestimates.

This clonotype was seen at least ten times. Antigen: not known. For the second PCR, which ran for 7 to 11 cycles, a sample-barcoded 5' primer and a J-beta primer mix were used. Each cDNA molecule was tagged by a template-switch adaptor that had 12 random nucleotides. TCRdb reprocessed the 5' RACE reads via MiXCR and lists one record per CDR3 protein. The sample consists of some 800,000 distinct CDR3 sequences, around 25% of them appearing once. The same sample was also used in a study of T cells of mothers and their children. As that report states: Thymic selection shapes TCR recombination output similarly in related and unrelated pairs. Slightly higher overlap, not significant, was seen in related mother-child pairs than in unrelated pairs.

This TCR derives from a boy aged 5-17 years in good health. The sample was blood.

This CDR3 is CSAKLLAGESGELFF. The DNA of the CDR3 is TGCAGTGCTAAGCTACTAGCGGGAGAATCCGGGGAGCTGTTTTTT. V usage is TRBV20-1 and J usage is TRBJ2-2; 11 bases are a match to TRBD2. The V and J ends lost 4 bases and 6 bases, in that order; junction bases with no gene match: 7. Germline V gene data show CDR1 as DFQATT and CDR2 as SNEGSKA (reference sequence). This CDR3 is built from 15 residues.